Reported below is one T cell receptor beta chain. The antigen is not known. V was trimmed by 5 bases and J by 2 bases, leaving 11 bases between them. The CDR3 consists of 14 residues. The germline V gene has CDR1 SEHNR and CDR2 FQNEAQ (reference sequence). This entry belongs to a study of OX40 agonist ivuxolimab in advanced cancers. Across the study: Ivuxolimab, an agonistic anti-OX40 (CD134) antibody, was given to patients. Regarding the study as a whole: On average, a greater number of expanded clones characterised CD8+ T cells relative to CD4+.

Autoimmune disease history or systemic immunosuppression led to patient exclusion. Sampled blood was obtained at baseline, cycle 4 day 1, and cycle 7 day 1. Only in-frame clones appear in the TCRdb table, and some are missing; sequencing was by immunoSEQ multiplex PCR. Of roughly 61,000 clones detected, roughly four fifths appear once; the ten largest clones hold about 0.8%. The V and J genes are TRBV7-9 and TRBJ2-3; the D gene is possibly TRBD2 (5 bases). This specimen was CD4+ or CD8+ T cells sorted from blood, taken in a trial of the OX40 agonist ivuxolimab. The sequence was obtained from an adult with an advanced solid tumor such as melanoma, head and neck, liver or kidney cancer. This CDR3 is CASSQSGNTDTQYF. For the CDR3, the DNA is TGTGCCAGCAGCCAATCCGGGAACACAGATACGCAGTATTTT.